This T cell receptor beta chain was sequenced for a study of regulatory T cells in long-lasting Graves disease. The study's findings and limits: Since the sample size was small, accuracy may have been reduced. New patients shared about 910 public clonotypes, and persistent patients shared more, with 2,500 to 3,000. Persistent disease favored TRBV28, TRBJ1-2 and TRBJ2-5. Newly diagnosed patients had higher TCR diversity than persistent Graves' patients did.

With 3 bases clipped from V and 2 bases from J, the junction kept 5 bases outside the gene matches. The CDR3 spans 14 residues. CDR1 is DFQATT, CDR2 SNEGSKA, per germline (reference sequence). Relying on iRepertoire HTBI primers and Arm-PCR of CDR3 regions, the team built TCR beta libraries. TCRdb reprocessed the multiplex PCR reads with MiXCR, giving one entry per CDR3 protein. The sample records a few hundred thousand distinct CDR3 sequences, 22% being singletons. As to time point: persistent/refractory GD, antithyroid drugs over 5 years with positive TRAb. Construction of the TCR library relied on RNA isolated from PBMCs. Ten or more counts support this clonotype. The antigen is unknown.

The chain is built from TRBV20-1 and TRBJ2-7; 9 bases line up with TRBD1. This material consisted of peripheral blood mononuclear cells (PBMCs), taken when the disease was refractory, from a patient treated with antithyroid drugs. The source is a female donor with Graves disease. The CDR3 DNA sequence: TGCAGTGCTAGCGGGACAGGGAACACCTACGAGCAGTACTTC. Translated, it gives CSASGTGNTYEQYF.